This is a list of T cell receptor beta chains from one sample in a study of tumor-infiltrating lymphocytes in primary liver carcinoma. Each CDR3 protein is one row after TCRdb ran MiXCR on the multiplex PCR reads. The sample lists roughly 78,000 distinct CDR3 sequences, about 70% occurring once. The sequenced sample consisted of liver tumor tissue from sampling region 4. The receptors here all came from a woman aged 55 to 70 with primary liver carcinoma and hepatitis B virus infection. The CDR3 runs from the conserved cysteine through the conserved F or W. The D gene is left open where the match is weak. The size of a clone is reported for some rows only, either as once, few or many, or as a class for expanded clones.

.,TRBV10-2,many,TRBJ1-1,CASSDPTNTEAFF,TGCGCCAGCAGTGACCCTACGAACACTGAAGCTTTCTTT
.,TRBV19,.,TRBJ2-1,CASSSPLVLYYNEQFF,TGTGCCAGTAGTTCCCCTCTAGTGCTGTATTACAATGAGCAGTTCTTC
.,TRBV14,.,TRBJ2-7,CAGSLTWGEQYF,TGTGCCGGCAGCTTAACCTGGGGCGAGCAGTACTTC
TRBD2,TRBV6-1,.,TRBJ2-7,CVSSEGSGGGYEQYF,TGTGTCAGCAGTGAAGGTAGCGGGGGGGGCTACGAGCAATACTTC
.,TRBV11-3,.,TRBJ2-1,CPSSSRGARTMGDGQFF,TGTCCCAGCAGCTCCCGGGGGGCGCGGACCATGGGCGATGGGCAGTTCTTC
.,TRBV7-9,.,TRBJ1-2,CASSLAARVDYTF,TGTGCCAGCAGCTTAGCGGCCAGGGTGGACTACACCTTC
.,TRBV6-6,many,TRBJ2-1,CASSTLRGSSYNEQFF,TGTGCCAGCAGTACCCTGAGGGGGAGCTCCTACAATGAGCAGTTCTTC
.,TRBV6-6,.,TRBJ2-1,CASRAGWSSYSEQFF,TGTGCCAGCAGGGCCGGGTGGAGCTCCTACAGTGAGCAGTTCTTC
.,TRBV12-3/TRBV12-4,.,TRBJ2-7,CANTSDAGSYEQYF,TGTGCGAACACCAGTGACGCCGGCTCCTACGAGCAGTACTTC
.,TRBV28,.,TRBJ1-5,CANSPPLGPGQPQHF,TGTGCCAACAGCCCCCCGTTGGGGCCGGGTCAGCCCCAGCATTTT
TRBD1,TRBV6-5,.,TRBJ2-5,CAGSYLRDREETQYF,TGTGCCGGCAGTTACTTGAGGGACAGGGAAGAGACACAGTACTTC
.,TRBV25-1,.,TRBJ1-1,CASSDTQTVRAFF,TGTGCCAGCAGTGACACACAAACGGTGCGGGCTTTCTTT
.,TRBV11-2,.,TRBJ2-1,CTSSRLNLEVAHEQFF,TGTACCAGCAGCCGACTAAACCTCGAGGTTGCCCATGAGCAGTTCTTC
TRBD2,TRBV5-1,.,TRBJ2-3,CASSPSGGKDTQYF,TGCGCCAGCAGCCCGAGCGGGGGGAAGGATACGCAGTATTTT
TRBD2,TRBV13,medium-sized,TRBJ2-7,CASSSDGTSGSPEQYF,TGTGCCAGCAGCTCAGACGGGACTAGCGGGAGTCCCGAGCAGTACTTC
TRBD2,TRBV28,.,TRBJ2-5,CASRPSGSGSRETQYF,TGTGCCAGCAGACCGTCGGGAAGCGGGAGTAGGGAGACCCAGTACTTC
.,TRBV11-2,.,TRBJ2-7,CASSFDWVSLEGPYEQYF,TGTGCCAGCAGCTTTGATTGGGTCAGTCTAGAGGGTCCCTATGAGCAGTACTTC
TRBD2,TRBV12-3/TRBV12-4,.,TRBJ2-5,CASSPLIAGVGKTETQYF,TGTGCCAGCAGTCCCCTTATAGCGGGGGTCGGGAAAACGGAGACCCAGTACTTC
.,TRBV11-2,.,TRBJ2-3,CAGTLVRLEVTDTQYF,TGTGCCGGCACCTTAGTGCGACTAGAGGTGACAGATACACAGTATTTT
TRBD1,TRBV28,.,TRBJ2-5,CASSQRAGGAVTQYF,TGTGCCAGCAGTCAGAGGGCAGGGGGTGCGGTGACCCAGTACTTC
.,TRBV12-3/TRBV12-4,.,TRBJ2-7,CASSLADGSYEQYF,TGCGCCAGCAGTCTAGCTGACGGCTCCTACGAGCAGTACTTC
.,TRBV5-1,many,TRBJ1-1,CASSLVLGNTEAFF,TGCGCCAGCAGCTTGGTGTTGGGAAACACTGAAGCTTTCTTT
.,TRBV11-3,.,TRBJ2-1,CASSLGSSWKLEQFF,TGTGCCAGCAGCTTAGGAAGTAGCTGGAAGCTCGAGCAGTTCTTC
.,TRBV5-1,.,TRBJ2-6,CASILTAGASVLTF,TGCGCCAGCATCTTGACAGCTGGGGCCAGCGTCCTGACTTTC
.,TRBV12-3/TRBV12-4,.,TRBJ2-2,CASGGRVDGELLF,TGTGCCAGCGGGGGCAGGGTGGACGGGGAGCTGTTATTT
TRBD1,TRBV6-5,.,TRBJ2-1,CASSGQGGYNEQFF,TGTGCCAGCAGTGGACAGGGGGGATACAATGAGCAGTTCTTC
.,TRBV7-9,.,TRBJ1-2,CASSQSGGGNYGYTF,TGTGCCAGCAGTCAATCTGGGGGAGGTAACTATGGCTACACCTTC
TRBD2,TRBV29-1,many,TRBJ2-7,CSASLAGGGEQYF,TGCAGCGCCTCACTAGCGGGCGGAGGGGAGCAGTACTTC
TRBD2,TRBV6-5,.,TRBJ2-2,CASRPWSSGRAGTTGELFF,TGCGCCAGCAGACCCTGGAGTAGCGGGAGGGCGGGGACCACCGGGGAGCTGTTTTTT
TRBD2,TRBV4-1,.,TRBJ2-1,CASSQDTSGRGYIEQFF,TGCGCCAGCAGCCAAGATACTAGCGGGAGAGGGTATATTGAGCAGTTCTTC
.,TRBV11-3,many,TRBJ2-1,CASSLFPDYNEQFF,TGTGCCAGCAGCTTATTTCCGGACTACAATGAGCAGTTCTTC
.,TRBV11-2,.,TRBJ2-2,CASNPPYGPTGELFF,TGTGCCAGCAACCCTCCGTATGGACCGACCGGGGAGCTGTTTTTT
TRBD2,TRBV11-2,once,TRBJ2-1,CTSTWASGFNNKQFF,TGTACCAGCACCTGGGCTAGCGGGTTTAACAATAAGCAGTTCTTC
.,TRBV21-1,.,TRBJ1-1,CANSIPGQSPTEAFF,TGTGCCAACAGCATCCCGGGACAGAGTCCAACTGAAGCTTTCTTT
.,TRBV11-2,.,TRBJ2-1,CARGLSLAIGNEQFF,TGTGCCAGGGGCTTGAGTCTAGCGATAGGCAATGAGCAGTTCTTC
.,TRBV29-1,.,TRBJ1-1,CSVDNTEAFF,TGCAGCGTCGACAACACTGAAGCTTTCTTT
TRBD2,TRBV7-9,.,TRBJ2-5,CDCIPRTSGNQETQYF,TGTGACTGCATCCCCCGGACTAGCGGGAACCAAGAGACCCAGTACTTC
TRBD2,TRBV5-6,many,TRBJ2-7,CASSPSTSGQGPYEQYF,TGTGCCAGCAGCCCATCCACTAGCGGGCAGGGACCCTACGAGCAGTACTTC
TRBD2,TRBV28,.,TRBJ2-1,CASILCGSSSYNEQFF,TGTGCCAGCATCTTGTGCGGGAGTAGCTCCTACAATGAGCAGTTCTTC
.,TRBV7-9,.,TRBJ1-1,CASSLASPWGQVPVNTEAFF,TGTGCCAGCAGCTTAGCCTCCCCGTGGGGGCAGGTCCCGGTGAACACTGAAGCTTTCTTT
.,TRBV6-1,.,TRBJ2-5,CAGSARGDLLETQYF,TGTGCCGGCAGTGCAAGGGGGGACCTCTTGGAGACCCAGTACTTC
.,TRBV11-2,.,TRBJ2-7,CSSSSGGLCSKQYF,TGTTCCAGCAGCTCAGGCGGTCTATGCTCGAAGCAGTACTTC
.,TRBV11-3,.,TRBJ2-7,CTSSLWTWGSLEQYF,TGTACCAGCAGCTTATGGACATGGGGCTCCCTCGAGCAGTACTTC
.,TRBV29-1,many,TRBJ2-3,CSVEPSTDTQYF,TGCAGCGTTGAACCTAGCACAGATACGCAGTATTTT
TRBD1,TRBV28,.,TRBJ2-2,CASNYRDRVSRELFF,TGTGCCAGCAATTACCGGGACAGGGTCTCCAGGGAGCTGTTTTTT
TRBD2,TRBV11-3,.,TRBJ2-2,CANSSTSWRAAGELFF,TGTGCCAACAGCTCGACTAGCTGGAGGGCGGCCGGGGAGCTGTTTTTT
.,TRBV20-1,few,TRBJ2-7,CSARRSYEQYF,TGCAGTGCCAGGCGCTCCTACGAGCAGTACTTC
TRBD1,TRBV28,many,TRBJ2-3,CASSLSGGRADTQYF,TGTGCCAGCAGTTTATCAGGGGGCCGCGCTGATACGCAGTATTTT
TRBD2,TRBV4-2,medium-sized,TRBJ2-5,CASSQDGTTKETQYF,TGTGCCAGCAGCCAAGACGGGACTACAAAAGAGACCCAGTACTTC
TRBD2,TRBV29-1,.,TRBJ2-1,CSIRSGMALNDQFF,TGCAGCATTCGGAGCGGGATGGCCTTGAATGATCAGTTCTTC
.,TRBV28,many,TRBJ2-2,CASSWPRGTGELFF,TGTGCCAGCAGTTGGCCGAGGGGCACCGGGGAGCTGTTTTTT
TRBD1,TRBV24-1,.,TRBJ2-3,CATKGGVPTDAQYF,TGTGCCACTAAAGGGGGCGTTCCCACAGATGCGCAGTATTTT
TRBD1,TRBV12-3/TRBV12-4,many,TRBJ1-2,CASSPPDRGSGYTF,TGTGCCAGCAGCCCCCCCGACAGGGGTAGTGGCTACACCTTC
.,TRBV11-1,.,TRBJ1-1,CASSPLGTLDTEALF,TGTGCCAGCAGCCCCCTTGGCACTCTGGACACTGAAGCCCTCTTT